This T cell receptor (beta chain) was retrieved from a study of cytomegalovirus exposure and HLA in healthy donors. As for the study in general: Counted in an early data release were approximately 85 million unique TCRs from HLA-typed donors.

Findings and limits, study-wide: Earlier analysis yielded a pattern in which most TCR beta V segments were productive about 90% or about 30% of the time.

Those who donated were healthy bone marrow donors. At collection, donors were nominally healthy, but unrecorded immune exposures were probable. The CDR3 totals 12 residues. Germline V lookup: CDR1 MNHNS, CDR2 SASEGT. After removal of 6 bases from V and 6 bases from J, the junction contained 4 bases not matched to a gene. As for this clone: Antigen specificity is unknown.

This PCR relied on a set of 60 Vbeta primers and 13 Jbeta primers. Only in-frame clones appear in the TCRdb table, and some are missing; sequencing was by immunoSEQ multiplex PCR. The data hold roughly 100,000 clones, with approximately 80% observed a single time. This receptor was taken from a middle-aged man in good health and CMV-seronegative. The J gene is TRBJ2-7, the V gene TRBV6-1; 8 nucleotides agree with TRBD2. Input material: PBMCs. The CDR3 DNA is TGTGCCAGCAGACCCAGCGGGGGCGAGCAGTACGTC. Translation: CASRPSGGEQYV.